A selection of T cell receptor beta chains follows, all from one sample in a study of T cell repertoires in cytomegalovirus infection. No antigen has been assigned to these receptors. TCRdb called the reads again in MiXCR, with one record for every CDR3 protein. The profile shows about 920,000 distinct CDR3 sequences, roughly 31% of them singletons. Sequencing was performed on cultured CD8+ T cells from PBMCs, taken from culture after CMV antigen stimulation. These receptors all stem from a human donor in good health (CMV status not recorded). Some clones in this sample may be carry-over from other donors' samples. CDR3s leave out the opening cysteine and the closing phenylalanine or tryptophan.

J	V	CDR3
TRBJ2-5	TRBV6-6	ASSYGVWTGETQY
TRBJ2-1	TRBV15	ATSREDWDEQF
TRBJ1-5	TRBV15	ATSRDLGGRQPQH
TRBJ1-2	TRBV20-1	SAREPPPDAANYGYT
TRBJ1-2	TRBV12-3/TRBV12-4	ASRPRGNNYGYT
TRBJ1-2	TRBV7-6	ASSSPGQRNYGYT
TRBJ1-2	TRBV20-1	SEETAYGYT
TRBJ2-1	TRBV7-9	ASSPTGTEQF
TRBJ1-1	TRBV29-1	SVPGENTEAF
TRBJ1-2	TRBV2	ASTVNYGYT
TRBJ1-1	TRBV6-1	ASSEVGRLEAF
TRBJ1-5	TRBV10-3	AISEAGQGDKPQH
TRBJ2-1	TRBV7-6	VSSQGSSGAYNEQF
TRBJ2-7	TRBV7-6	ASSLGMGQGFEEQY
TRBJ1-1	TRBV4-1	ASSQEGTWGTEAF
TRBJ2-1	TRBV7-2	ASSPGVAYNEQF
TRBJ2-2	TRBV11-1	ASTWGSNTGELF
TRBJ2-1	TRBV7-9	ASSFETSGHYNEQF
TRBJ2-1	TRBV2	ASSEGTGAYNEQF
TRBJ2-3	TRBV12-3/TRBV12-4	ASRRQGISTDTQY